Following are 16 T cell receptor beta chains from one sample sequenced in a study of cytomegalovirus exposure and HLA in healthy donors. PCR primers comprised 60 Vbeta and 13 Jbeta primers. Measured with immunoSEQ multiplex PCR; TCRdb has only the in-frame clones, and not every one. The table includes under 150,000 clones, roughly four fifths detected once. The specimen sequenced was PBMCs. Receptors were obtained from a man aged 25-40 years in good health and CMV-seropositive.

The chain employs TRBV28 and TRBJ2-1, with TRBD2 as a possible D gene (5 bases). The length of the CDR3 is 12 residues. CDR1 and CDR2 from the germline V gene are MDHEN and SYDVKM. V was trimmed by 5 bases and J by 10 bases, leaving 12 bases between them. The CDR3 coding sequence is TGTGCCAGCAGTACCCGGGAAGCGGAGCAGTTCTTC. Amino acid sequence: CASSTREAEQFF. The entire variable domain, with the rest obtained from reference TRBV28 and TRBJ2-1, is as follows: DVKVTQSSRYLVKRTGEKVFLECVQDMDHENMFWYRQDPGLGLRLIYFSYDVKMKEKGDIPEGYSVSREKKERFSLILESASTNQTSMYLCASSTREAEQFFGPGTRLTVL.

The rearrangement joins TRBV5-5 to TRBJ2-3, with 11 bases lining up with TRBD2. Germline V CDR1 and CDR2: SGHKS, YYEKEE (reference sequence). The CDR3 is 14 amino acids. Germline trimming cut 1 base from V and 5 bases from J; bases unmatched to any gene: 0. The DNA for the CDR3 is TGTGCCAGCAGCTTGCTAGCGGGAGGAGATACGCAGTATTTT. Its protein product is CASSLLAGGDTQYF.

The rearrangement links TRBV9 to TRBJ2-1; unclear D gene. The germline CDR1 and CDR2 sequences are SGDLS and YYNGEE. V was shortened by 6 bases and J by 0 bases, with 10 bases between the two germline ends. This CDR3 is 14 amino acids long. The CDR3 DNA sequence: TGTGCCAGCAATGCCGGAGTCTCCTACAATGAGCAGTTCTTC. Its protein is CASNAGVSYNEQFF.

V and J are TRBV4-2 and TRBJ2-5, with 7 bases aligning to TRBD1. This CDR3 is 17 amino acids long. Trimming removed 0 bases from V and 5 bases from J; junction bases left unmatched: 12. Per germline, CDR1 LGHNA and CDR2 YNFKEQ. The CDR3 sequence: CASSQDPDRASRETQYF. Written as DNA, the CDR3 is TGTGCCAGCAGCCAAGATCCCGACAGGGCTTCCAGGGAGACCCAGTACTTC.

This chain connects TRBV11-2 to TRBJ1-5; 8 bases map to TRBD1. Germline trimming cut 3 bases from V and 10 bases from J; bases unmatched to any gene: 5. CDR3 size: 13 residues. Germline V gene data show CDR1 as SGHAT and CDR2 as FQNNGV. The CDR3 DNA is TGTGCCAGCAGCTTCGGACAGGGCGAACCCCAGCATTTT. It specifies CASSFGQGEPQHF.

The V and J genes are TRBV28 and TRBJ2-1; TRBD2 might be the D (6 bases). The CDR3 has 14 amino acids. CDR1 MDHEN and CDR2 SYDVKM come from the germline V gene. V was cut by 7 bases and J by 2 bases, with 12 bases left in between. DNA for the CDR3: TGTGCCAGCATGCCCTCGGGGGCCTACAATGAGCAGTTCTTC. Its translation is CASMPSGAYNEQFF.

The gene calls are TRBV7-6 and TRBJ2-7; 10 bases are shared with TRBD2. CDR3 size: 13 residues. The J segment lost 6 bases and the V segment lost 5 bases, leaving 4 bases of the junction unmatched. The germline V gene encodes CDR1 SGHVS and CDR2 FNYEAQ. DNA of the CDR3: TGTGCCAGCAGCCTCCGGACTAGCGGCGAGCAGTACTTC. This codes for CASSLRTSGEQYF.

This rearrangement joins TRBV28 to TRBJ1-1; 10 bases match TRBD1. With V trimmed by 5 bases and J by 4 bases, 10 bases remained unmatched. The CDR3 totals 16 residues. Looked up from germline, CDR1 is MDHEN and CDR2 is SYDVKM. The CDR3 bases are TGTGCCAGCAGTAGCTTCGTGAGGACAGGGGGCACTGAAGCTTTCTTT. Its translation is CASSSFVRTGGTEAFF.

The V gene is TRBV5-4, the J gene TRBJ1-4; possible D gene TRBD1, 5 bases. CDR1 SGHNT and CDR2 YYREEE come from the germline V gene (reference sequence). This CDR3 has 15 residues. The V gene lost 0 bases and the J gene lost 5 bases, with 11 bases spanning the gap. The CDR3 region has the DNA TGTGCCAGCAGCTTGGCCGGGGGACGGAATGAAAAACTGTTTTTT. Translating it yields CASSLAGGRNEKLFF.

The chain employs TRBV2 and TRBJ2-1; D gene ambiguous. Germline values: CDR1 SNHLY, CDR2 FYNNEI. V lost 4 bases and J 0 bases, leaving 7 bases between the germline ends. This CDR3 comprises 14 residues. CDR3 DNA: TGTGCCAGCAGTGCTGACTCCTCCTACAATGAGCAGTTCTTC. This sequence encodes CASSADSSYNEQFF.

This clone was seen a handful of times. The V call is TRBV6-1, the J call TRBJ1-3, with D unclear. Trimming took off 3 bases at V and 0 bases at J, with 3 bases between the two ends. Looked up from germline, CDR1 is MNHNS and CDR2 is SASEGT. The CDR3 is made up of 13 amino acids. The CDR3 loop reads CASSDNSGNTIYF. In DNA, the CDR3 is TGTGCCAGCAGTGACAACTCTGGAAACACCATATATTTT.

The chain carries TRBV5-6 and TRBJ1-6; 7 nucleotides align to TRBD1. CDR1 and CDR2 (germline): SGHDT, YYEEEE. The CDR3 loop spans 14 amino acids. V trimming: 4 bases; J trimming: 13 bases; junction bases outside the gene matches: 11. CDR3 bases: TGTGCCAGCAGCCACAGACAGGGTTTGATGCCCCTCCACTTT. Amino acids: CASSHRQGLMPLHF.

This clone was seen more than once but under ten times. The chain is built from TRBV4-1 and TRBJ2-1; 14 positions agree with TRBD2. Germline-derived CDR1 and CDR2 are MGHRA and YSYEKL. CDR3 length: 15 amino acids. With V trimmed by 4 bases and J by 7 bases, 3 bases remained unmatched. The CDR3 reads CASSLGTSGSNEQFF. The CDR3 DNA reads as TGCGCCAGCAGCCTTGGGACTAGCGGGAGTAATGAGCAGTTCTTC.

The rearrangement links TRBV18 to TRBJ2-7, with D maybe TRBD2 (7 bases). The CDR3 sequence is 15 residues long. The V end was cut by 5 bases, the J end by 1 base, with 15 bases between. Per the germline V gene, CDR1 is KGHSH and CDR2 is LQKENI. For the CDR3, the DNA is TGTGCCAGCTCAAAGGGGGGGGACAAGTCCTACGAGCAGTACTTC. Residues: CASSKGGDKSYEQYF. Based on the CDR3 plus reference TRBV18 and TRBJ2-7, the full variable domain is NAGVMQNPRHLVRRRGQEARLRCSPMKGHSHVYWYRQLPEEGLKFMVYLQKENIIDESGMPKERFSAEFPKEGPSILRIQQVVRGDSAAYFCASSKGGDKSYEQYFGPGTRLTVT.

This chain connects TRBV2 to TRBJ1-2, with a tentative D call TRBD1 (5 bases). CDR3 length: 12 residues. V was shortened by 6 bases and J by 8 bases, with 13 bases between the two germline ends. Germline V gene data show CDR1 as SNHLY and CDR2 as FYNNEI. This CDR3 reads CASSQGVGGYTF. The CDR3 nucleotides are TGTGCCAGCAGCCAGGGTGTGGGAGGCTACACCTTC.

The chain recombines TRBV2 with TRBJ1-5; 8 positions match TRBD1. CDR3 length equals 15 residues. V shed 6 bases and J 6 bases; nucleotides not matched to a gene: 10. Germline V lookup: CDR1 SNHLY, CDR2 FYNNEI. This chain's CDR3 is CASSQDRVVGQPQHF. For the CDR3, the DNA is TGTGCCAGCAGCCAGGACAGGGTGGTGGGTCAGCCCCAGCATTTT.